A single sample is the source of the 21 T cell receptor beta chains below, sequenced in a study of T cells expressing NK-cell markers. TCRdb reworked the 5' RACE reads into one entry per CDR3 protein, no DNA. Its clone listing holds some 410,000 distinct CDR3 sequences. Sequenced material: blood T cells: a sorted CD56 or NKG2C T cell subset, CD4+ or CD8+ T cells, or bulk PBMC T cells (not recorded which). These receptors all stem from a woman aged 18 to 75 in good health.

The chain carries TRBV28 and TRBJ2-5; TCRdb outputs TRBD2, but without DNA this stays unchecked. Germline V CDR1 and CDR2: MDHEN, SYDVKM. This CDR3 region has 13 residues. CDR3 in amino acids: CASMWQGGETQYF.

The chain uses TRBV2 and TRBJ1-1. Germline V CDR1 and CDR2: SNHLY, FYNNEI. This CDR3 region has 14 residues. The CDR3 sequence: CASSEPGMGSEAFF.

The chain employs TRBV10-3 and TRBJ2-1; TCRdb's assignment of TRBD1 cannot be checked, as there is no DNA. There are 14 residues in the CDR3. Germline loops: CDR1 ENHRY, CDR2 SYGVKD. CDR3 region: CAIMAGQDRNEQFF.

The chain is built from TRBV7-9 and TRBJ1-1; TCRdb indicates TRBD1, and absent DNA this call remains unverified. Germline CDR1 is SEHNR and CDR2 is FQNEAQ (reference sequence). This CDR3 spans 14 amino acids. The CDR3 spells CASSPITGNTEAFF.

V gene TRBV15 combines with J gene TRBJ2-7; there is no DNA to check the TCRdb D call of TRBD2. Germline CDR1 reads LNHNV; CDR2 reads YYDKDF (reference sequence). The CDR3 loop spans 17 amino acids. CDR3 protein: CATSRGTSGSFTGEQYF.

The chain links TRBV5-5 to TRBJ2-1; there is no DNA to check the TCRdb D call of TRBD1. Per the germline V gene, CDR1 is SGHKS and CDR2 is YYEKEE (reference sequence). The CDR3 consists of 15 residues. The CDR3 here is CASVTGTGSSNEQFF.

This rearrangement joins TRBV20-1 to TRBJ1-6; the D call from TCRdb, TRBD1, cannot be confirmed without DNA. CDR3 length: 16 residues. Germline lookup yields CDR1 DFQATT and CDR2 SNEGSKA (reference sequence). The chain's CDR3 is CSARGAGGSYNSPLHF.

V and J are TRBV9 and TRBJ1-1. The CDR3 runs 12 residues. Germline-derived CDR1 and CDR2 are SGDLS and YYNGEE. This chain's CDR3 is CASSVGLGEAFF.

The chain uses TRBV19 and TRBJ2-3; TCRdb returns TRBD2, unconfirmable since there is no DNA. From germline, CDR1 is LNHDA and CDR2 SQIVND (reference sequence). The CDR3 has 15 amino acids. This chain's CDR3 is CASSRRGETTDTQYF.

This CDR3 reads CASSQGYGGNQPQHF. V and J are TRBV4-3 and TRBJ1-5. The CDR3 spans 15 residues. Germline V gene data show CDR1 as LGHNA and CDR2 as YSLEER.

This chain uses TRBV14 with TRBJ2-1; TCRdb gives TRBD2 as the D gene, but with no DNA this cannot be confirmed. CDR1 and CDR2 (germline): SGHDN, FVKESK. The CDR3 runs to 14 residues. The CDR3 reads CASSGEGRHNEQFF.

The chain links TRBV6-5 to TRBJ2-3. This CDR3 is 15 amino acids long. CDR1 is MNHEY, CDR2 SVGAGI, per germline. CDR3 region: CASSYDPKLGDTQYF.

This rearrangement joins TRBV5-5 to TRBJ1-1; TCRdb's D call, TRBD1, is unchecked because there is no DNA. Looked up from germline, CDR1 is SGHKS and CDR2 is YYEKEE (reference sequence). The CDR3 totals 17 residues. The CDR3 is CASSLQGGQGVNTEAFF.

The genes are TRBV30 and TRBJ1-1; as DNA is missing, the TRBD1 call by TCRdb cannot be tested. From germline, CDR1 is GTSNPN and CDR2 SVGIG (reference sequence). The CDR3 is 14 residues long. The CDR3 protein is CAWSTPGTGHEAFF.

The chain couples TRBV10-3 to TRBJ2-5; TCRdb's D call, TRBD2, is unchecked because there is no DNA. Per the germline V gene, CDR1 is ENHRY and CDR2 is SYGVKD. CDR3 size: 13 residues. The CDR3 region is CAINGPSQETQYF.

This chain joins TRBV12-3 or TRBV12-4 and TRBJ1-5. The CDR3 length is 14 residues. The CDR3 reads CASSLFGSNQPQHF.

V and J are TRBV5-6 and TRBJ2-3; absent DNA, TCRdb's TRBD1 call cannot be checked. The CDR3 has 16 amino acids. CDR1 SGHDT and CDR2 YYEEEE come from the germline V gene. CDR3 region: CASTTPPPGGTDTQYF.

The CDR3 sequence: CASSWREAKDTQYF. This chain joins TRBV5-5 and TRBJ2-3; TCRdb's assignment of TRBD2 cannot be checked, as there is no DNA. This CDR3 spans 14 amino acids. The V gene's germline CDR1 is SGHKS and CDR2 YYEKEE (reference sequence).

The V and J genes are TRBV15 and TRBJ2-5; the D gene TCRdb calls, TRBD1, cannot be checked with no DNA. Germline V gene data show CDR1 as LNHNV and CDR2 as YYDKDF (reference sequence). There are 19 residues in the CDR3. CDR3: CATSSGQEQGRGQQETQYF.

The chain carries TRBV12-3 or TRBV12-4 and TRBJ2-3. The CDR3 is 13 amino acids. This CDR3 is CASSLGGKDTQYF.

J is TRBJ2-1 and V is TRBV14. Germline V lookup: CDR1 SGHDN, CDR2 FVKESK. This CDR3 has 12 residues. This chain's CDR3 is CASSAIYNEQFF.